A single TCR beta chain is shown here with its context. Its antigen is unidentified. Time point here: baseline pretreatment blood. As for treatment: 15 Gy SBRT to primary tumor, nephrectomy 4 weeks later. Clear cell pathology was present in this patient's renal cell carcinoma. Trimming left V 6 bases short and J 0 bases short, with 5 bases between. Looked up from germline, CDR1 is SGHTA and CDR2 is FQGNSA. The CDR3 has 13 amino acids. The data were taken from a study of radiation and T cells in renal cell carcinoma. The study, taken as a whole, reports: Top tumor clonotypes rose in blood 2 weeks post-radiation, then contracted.

Only in-frame clones appear in the TCRdb table, and some are missing; sequencing was by immunoSEQ multiplex PCR. The sample contains 130,000 to 150,000 clones, approximately 91% of which appear only once. The rearrangement links TRBV7-2 to TRBJ1-4; no reliable D call. Sample: blood, taken from a patient whose treatment included radiotherapy and nephrectomy. The TCR sequence derives from a woman aged 50 to 60 with renal cell carcinoma. The CDR3 here is CASRPSTNEKLFF. The DNA of the CDR3 is TGTGCCAGCAGACCCTCAACTAATGAAAAACTGTTTTTT.